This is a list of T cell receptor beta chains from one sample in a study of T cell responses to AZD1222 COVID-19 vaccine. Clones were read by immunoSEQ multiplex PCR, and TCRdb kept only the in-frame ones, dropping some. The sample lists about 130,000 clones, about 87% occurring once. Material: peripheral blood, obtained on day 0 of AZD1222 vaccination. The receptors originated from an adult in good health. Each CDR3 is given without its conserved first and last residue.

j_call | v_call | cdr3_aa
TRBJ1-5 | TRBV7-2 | ASSPPTGQGPQH
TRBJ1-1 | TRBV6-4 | ASSYTEDTEAF
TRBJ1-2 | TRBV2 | ASIEQGLNYGYT
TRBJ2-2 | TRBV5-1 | ASSPGQGWSASGELF
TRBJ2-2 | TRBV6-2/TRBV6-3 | ASSYSRLAGGNTGELF
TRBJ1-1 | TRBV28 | ASKDRINTEAF
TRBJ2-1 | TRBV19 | ASSRSLNQAGGVNNEQF
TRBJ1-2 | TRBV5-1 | ASSFTQGFYGYT
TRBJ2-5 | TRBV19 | ASSPQEGDQETQY
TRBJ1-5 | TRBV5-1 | ASSWTGNQPQH